The present TCR beta chain was sequenced within a study of cytomegalovirus exposure and HLA in healthy donors. Regarding the study as a whole: Researchers counted about 150 TCR beta chains as cytomegalovirus-associated. First-cohort TCR clusters tended to co-occur in the roughly 120 validation repertoires, a later analysis found.

The count of this clone is one. Antigen specificity is unknown. CDR1 and CDR2 (germline): MNHEY, SVGAGI. The CDR3 has 15 residues. V was shortened by 0 bases and J by 2 bases, with 8 bases between the two germline ends. The method was immunoSEQ multiplex PCR; TCRdb's version includes in-frame clones alone and lacks a portion of them. The sample includes some 130,000 clones, nearly 90% of them seen just once. The study drew the donors from its approximately 120-subject validation cohort, separate from the approximately 700-subject first cohort. The source material was PBMCs. The sequence was obtained from a woman aged 18-29 years in good health and CMV-seronegative. The V and J genes are TRBV6-5 and TRBJ2-1; perhaps TRBD1 as D (5 bases). The CDR3 DNA reads TGTGCCAGCAGTTACTCCCCCAGGGCCTACAATGAGCAGTTCTTC. Amino acids: CASSYSPRAYNEQFF.